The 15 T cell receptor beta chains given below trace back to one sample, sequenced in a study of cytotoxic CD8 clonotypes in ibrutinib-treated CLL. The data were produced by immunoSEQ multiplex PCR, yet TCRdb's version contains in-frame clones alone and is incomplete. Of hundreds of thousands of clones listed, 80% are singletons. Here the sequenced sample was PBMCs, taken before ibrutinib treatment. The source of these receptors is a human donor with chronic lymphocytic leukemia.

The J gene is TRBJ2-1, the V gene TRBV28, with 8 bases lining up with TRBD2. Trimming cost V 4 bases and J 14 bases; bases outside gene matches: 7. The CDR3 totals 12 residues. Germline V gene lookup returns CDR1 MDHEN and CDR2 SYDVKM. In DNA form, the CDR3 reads TGTGCCAGCAGTTCCAGCGGGAGATCCGAGTTCTTC. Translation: CASSSSGRSEFF.

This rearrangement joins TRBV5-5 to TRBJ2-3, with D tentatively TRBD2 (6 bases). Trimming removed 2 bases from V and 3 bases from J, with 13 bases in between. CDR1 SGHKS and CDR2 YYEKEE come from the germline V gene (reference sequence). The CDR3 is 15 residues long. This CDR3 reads CASSLSYGSTDTQYF. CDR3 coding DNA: TGTGCCAGCAGCTTATCGTACGGGAGTACAGATACGCAGTATTTT.

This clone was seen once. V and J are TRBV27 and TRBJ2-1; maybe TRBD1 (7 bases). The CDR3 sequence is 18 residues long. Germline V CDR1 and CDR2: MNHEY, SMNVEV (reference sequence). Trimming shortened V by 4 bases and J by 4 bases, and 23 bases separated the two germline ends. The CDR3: CASSSFAGGGLLYNEQFF. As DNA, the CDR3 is TGTGCCAGCAGTTCATTCGCCGGAGGGGGCCTGTTATACAATGAGCAGTTCTTC.

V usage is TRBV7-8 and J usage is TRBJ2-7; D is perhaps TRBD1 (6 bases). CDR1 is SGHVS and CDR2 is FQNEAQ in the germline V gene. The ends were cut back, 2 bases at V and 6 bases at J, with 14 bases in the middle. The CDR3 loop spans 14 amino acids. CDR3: CASSLSDRLGEQYF. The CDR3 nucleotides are TGTGCCAGCAGCTTAAGTGACAGGCTGGGCGAGCAGTACTTC.

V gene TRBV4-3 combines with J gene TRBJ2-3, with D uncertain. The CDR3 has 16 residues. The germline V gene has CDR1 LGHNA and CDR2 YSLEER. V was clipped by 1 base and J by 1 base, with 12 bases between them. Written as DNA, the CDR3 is TGCGCCAGCAGCCAAGGAACGGGCGCGGGCACAGATACGCAGTATTTT. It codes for CASSQGTGAGTDTQYF.

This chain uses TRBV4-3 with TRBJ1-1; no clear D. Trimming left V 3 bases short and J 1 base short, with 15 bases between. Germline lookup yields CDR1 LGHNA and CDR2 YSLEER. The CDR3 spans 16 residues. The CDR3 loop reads CASSQGRYGPNTEAFF. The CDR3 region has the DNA TGCGCCAGCAGCCAGGGTCGTTATGGACCGAACACTGAAGCTTTCTTT.

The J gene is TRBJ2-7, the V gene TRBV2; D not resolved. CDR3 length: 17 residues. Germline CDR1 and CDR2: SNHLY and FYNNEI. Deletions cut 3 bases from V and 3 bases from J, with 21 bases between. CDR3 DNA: TGTGCCAGCAGTGAGGGCCGGCTCTTAGGTTCCCACTACGAGCAGTACTTC. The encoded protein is CASSEGRLLGSHYEQYF.

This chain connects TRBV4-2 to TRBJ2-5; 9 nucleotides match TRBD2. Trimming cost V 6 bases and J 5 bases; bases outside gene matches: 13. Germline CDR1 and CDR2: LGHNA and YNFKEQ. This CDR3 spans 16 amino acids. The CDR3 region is CASRLLGGRGVETQYF. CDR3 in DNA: TGTGCCAGCAGGCTTCTAGGCGGGAGGGGTGTGGAGACCCAGTACTTC.

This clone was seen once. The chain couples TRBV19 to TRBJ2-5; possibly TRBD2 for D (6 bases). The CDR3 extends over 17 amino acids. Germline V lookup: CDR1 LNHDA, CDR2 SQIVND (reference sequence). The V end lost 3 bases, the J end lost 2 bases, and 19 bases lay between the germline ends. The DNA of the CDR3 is TGTGCCAGTAGTATTCTTTCGGAGGGAGAGCTGCAAGAGACCCAGTACTTC. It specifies CASSILSEGELQETQYF.

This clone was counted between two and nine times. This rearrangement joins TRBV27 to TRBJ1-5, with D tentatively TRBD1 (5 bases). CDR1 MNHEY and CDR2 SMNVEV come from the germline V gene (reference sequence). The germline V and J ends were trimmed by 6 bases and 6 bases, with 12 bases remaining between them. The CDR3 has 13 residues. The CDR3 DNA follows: TGTGCCAGCAGACCGGGGGGGAGTCAGCCCCAGCATTTT. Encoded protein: CASRPGGSQPQHF.

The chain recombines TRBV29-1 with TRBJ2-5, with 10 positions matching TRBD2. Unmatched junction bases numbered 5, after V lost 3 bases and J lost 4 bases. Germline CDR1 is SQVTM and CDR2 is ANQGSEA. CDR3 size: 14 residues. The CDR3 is CSVDLAGEGETQYF. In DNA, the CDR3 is TGCAGCGTTGACCTAGCGGGAGAGGGAGAGACCCAGTACTTC.

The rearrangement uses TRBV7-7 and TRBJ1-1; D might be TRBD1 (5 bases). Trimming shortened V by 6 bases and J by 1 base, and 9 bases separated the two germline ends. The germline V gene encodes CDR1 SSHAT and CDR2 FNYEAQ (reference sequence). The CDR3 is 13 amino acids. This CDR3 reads CASSSGQNTEAFF. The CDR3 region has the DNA TGTGCCAGCAGTTCCGGACAGAACACTGAAGCTTTCTTT.

CDR3 loop: CASGRTNYEQYF. CDR3 DNA: TGTGCCAGTGGGAGGACTAACTACGAGCAGTACTTC. The rearrangement links TRBV2 to TRBJ2-7, with TRBD2 as a possible D gene (6 bases). Germline loops: CDR1 SNHLY, CDR2 FYNNEI. The ends were cut back, 9 bases at V and 3 bases at J, with 12 bases in the middle. The CDR3 length is 12 residues.

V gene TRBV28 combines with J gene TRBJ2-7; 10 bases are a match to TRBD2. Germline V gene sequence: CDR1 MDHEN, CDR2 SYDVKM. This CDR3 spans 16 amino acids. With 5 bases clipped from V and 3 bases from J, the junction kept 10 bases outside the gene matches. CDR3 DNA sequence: TGTGCCAGCAGTCCCCTGGGTAGCGGGAGGTTCTACGAGCAGTACTTC. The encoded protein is CASSPLGSGRFYEQYF.

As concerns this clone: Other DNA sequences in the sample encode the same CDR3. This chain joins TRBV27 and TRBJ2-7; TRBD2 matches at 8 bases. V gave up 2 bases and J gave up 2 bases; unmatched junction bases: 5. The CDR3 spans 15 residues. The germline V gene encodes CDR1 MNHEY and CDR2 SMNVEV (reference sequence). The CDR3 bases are TGTGCCAGCAGTTTAAGCGGGAGATCTCCCTACGAGCAGTACTTC. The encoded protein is CASSLSGRSPYEQYF.